A single sample gave rise to the 12 T cell receptor beta chains below, sequenced in a study of blood T cell repertoires in COVID-19. Profiled with immunoSEQ multiplex PCR; TCRdb holds only in-frame clones, not every one. The sample lists about 190,000 clones; around nine tenths were seen once. Sequences were obtained from peripheral blood. These receptors came from a man aged 65 to 79 with active or convalescent COVID-19.

The chain links TRBV28 to TRBJ1-6; 7 nucleotides align to TRBD1. Germline values: CDR1 MDHEN, CDR2 SYDVKM. The ends lost 2 bases at V and 10 bases at J; junction bases unmatched: 5. The CDR3 runs to 14 residues. CDR3 in amino acids: CASSLRQGGSPLHF. CDR3 nucleotides: TGTGCCAGCAGTTTACGACAGGGTGGCTCACCCCTCCACTTT.

This clone was counted a few times. The chain links TRBV15 to TRBJ1-4, with 11 positions matching TRBD1. J gave up 8 bases and V 3 bases, and 8 bases lay outside the gene matches. The V gene's germline CDR1 is LNHNV and CDR2 YYDKDF (reference sequence). The CDR3 extends over 16 amino acids. In nucleotides, the CDR3 is TGTGCCACCAGCAGGTTCCGGACAGGGGGCTTGGAAAAACTGTTTTTT. Residues: CATSRFRTGGLEKLFF.

The chain uses TRBV5-1 and TRBJ2-4, with TRBD1 matching 7 bases. The CDR3 extends over 14 amino acids. The V and J ends lost 3 bases and 9 bases, in that order; junction bases with no gene match: 9. Germline CDR1 is SGHRS and CDR2 is YFSETQ. CDR3 bases: TGCGCCAGCAGCTGGAGACAGGGCGGTGGCATTCAGTACTTC. Residues: CASSWRQGGGIQYF.

The rearrangement joins TRBV19 to TRBJ2-5; TRBD1 is a possible D gene (6 bases). The germline CDR1 and CDR2 sequences are LNHDA and SQIVND (reference sequence). The CDR3 sequence is 13 residues long. Trimming left V 5 bases short and J 2 bases short, with 9 bases between. The CDR3 DNA sequence: TGTGCCAGTAGTGGAGGACAGCAAGAGACCCAGTACTTC. Its translation: CASSGGQQETQYF. The whole variable domain, filled in from reference TRBV19 and TRBJ2-5, reads DGGITQSPKYLFRKEGQNVTLSCEQNLNHDAMYWYRQDPGQGLRLIYYSQIVNDFQKGDIAEGYSVSREKKESFPLTVTSAQKNPTAFYLCASSGGQQETQYFGPGTRLLVL.

The chain joins TRBV10-1 to TRBJ1-1; 8 nucleotides match TRBD1. V was clipped by 6 bases and J by 5 bases; unmatched bases: 5. Germline V gives CDR1 WNHNN, CDR2 SYGVQD (reference sequence). The CDR3 sequence is 13 residues long. CDR3 protein: CASSGQGWTEAFF. Here the CDR3 DNA reads TGCGCCAGCAGCGGACAGGGTTGGACTGAAGCTTTCTTT.

This clone was recorded only once. This chain uses TRBV28 with TRBJ1-3, with TRBD1 identical over 7 bases. This CDR3 has 14 residues. The trim removed 10 bases at V and 1 base at J, leaving 7 bases unmatched. Germline values: CDR1 MDHEN, CDR2 SYDVKM. For the CDR3, the DNA is TGTGCCACCAAACGACAGGGATCTGGAAACACCATATATTTT. Encoded protein: CATKRQGSGNTIYF.

The chain uses TRBV6-2 or TRBV6-3 and TRBJ2-2; D might be TRBD1 (6 bases). The V and J ends lost 0 bases and 0 bases respectively, with 14 bases between them. CDR1 and CDR2 from the germline V gene are MNHEY and SVGEGT. There are 18 residues in the CDR3. The CDR3 is CASSYSKGQKSNTGELFF. CDR3 coding DNA: TGTGCCAGCAGTTACTCTAAAGGACAGAAATCGAACACCGGGGAGCTGTTTTTT.

The CDR3 here is CATSAPDSTYEQYF. CDR3 DNA sequence: TGTGCCACCAGTGCCCCAGACAGCACCTACGAGCAGTACTTC. The chain couples TRBV24-1 to TRBJ2-7, with D tentatively TRBD1 (5 bases). The CDR3 is 14 amino acids. In germline, CDR1 is KGHDR, CDR2 SFDVKD. Trimming left V 5 bases short and J 2 bases short, with 12 bases between.

The rearrangement uses TRBV6-5 and TRBJ1-3; D gene uncertain. V lost 6 bases and J lost 0, with 9 bases in between. Germline V lookup: CDR1 MNHEY, CDR2 SVGAGI. CDR3 size: 14 residues. CDR3 amino acids: CASSPAGSGNTIYF. The CDR3 DNA is TGTGCCAGCAGCCCCGCCGGCTCTGGAAACACCATATATTTT.

The CDR3 nucleotides read TGTGCCTGGAGTGACAGATCCTACGAGCAGTACTTC. Translated, it gives CAWSDRSYEQYF. The chain is built from TRBV30 and TRBJ2-7; D remains unclear. V dropped 1 base and J dropped 1 base, with 5 bases sitting between them. From germline, CDR1 is GTSNPN and CDR2 SVGIG (reference sequence). The CDR3 is made up of 12 amino acids.

The chain couples TRBV7-8 to TRBJ1-2, with 7 bases fitting TRBD1. The trim removed 5 bases at V and 7 bases at J, leaving 7 bases unmatched. The CDR3 length is 13 residues. Looked up from germline, CDR1 is SGHVS and CDR2 is FQNEAQ. CDR3 nucleotide sequence: TGTGCCAGCAGCCCAACTGGGACAGCTGGCTACACCTTC. Residues: CASSPTGTAGYTF.

The chain combines TRBV5-4 with TRBJ2-5; 9 bases align to TRBD1. Germline-derived CDR1 and CDR2 are SGHNT and YYREEE (reference sequence). Losses at the gene ends were 4 bases for V and 5 bases for J; bases not matched to a gene: 6. This CDR3 is built from 14 residues. The CDR3 coding sequence is TGTGCCAGCAGCGCATACAGGGGGCATGAGACCCAGTACTTC. It encodes CASSAYRGHETQYF. The variable domain in full, completed from reference TRBV5-4 and TRBJ2-5, reads ETGVTQSPTHLIKTRGQQVTLRCSSQSGHNTVSWYQQALGQGPQFIFQYYREEENGRGNFPPRFSGLQFPNYSSELNVNALELDDSALYLCASSAYRGHETQYFGPGTRLLVL.